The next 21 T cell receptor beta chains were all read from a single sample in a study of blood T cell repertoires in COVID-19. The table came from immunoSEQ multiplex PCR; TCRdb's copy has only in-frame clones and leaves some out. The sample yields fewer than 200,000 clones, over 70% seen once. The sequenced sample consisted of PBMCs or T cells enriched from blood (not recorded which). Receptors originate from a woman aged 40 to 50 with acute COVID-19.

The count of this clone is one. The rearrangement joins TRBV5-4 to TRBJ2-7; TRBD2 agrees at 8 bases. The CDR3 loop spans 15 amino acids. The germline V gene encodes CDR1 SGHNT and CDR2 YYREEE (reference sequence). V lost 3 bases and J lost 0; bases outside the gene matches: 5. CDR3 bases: TGTGCCAGCAGCTCGGGAGGGTTGGGCTCCTACGAGCAGTACTTC. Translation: CASSSGGLGSYEQYF.

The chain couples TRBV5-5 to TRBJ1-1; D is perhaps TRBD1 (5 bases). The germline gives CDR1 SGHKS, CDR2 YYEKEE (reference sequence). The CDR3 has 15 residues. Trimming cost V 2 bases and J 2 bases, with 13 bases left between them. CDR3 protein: CASSLGWGGNTEAFF. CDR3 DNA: TGTGCCAGCAGCTTAGGGTGGGGGGGAAACACTGAAGCTTTCTTT.

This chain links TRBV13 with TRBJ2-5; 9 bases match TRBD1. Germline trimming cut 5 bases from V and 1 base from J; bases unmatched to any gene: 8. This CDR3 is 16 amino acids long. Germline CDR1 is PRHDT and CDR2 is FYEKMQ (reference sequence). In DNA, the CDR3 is TGTGCCAGCAGCGTACCGGGACAGGGTCTCCAAGAGACCCAGTACTTC. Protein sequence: CASSVPGQGLQETQYF.

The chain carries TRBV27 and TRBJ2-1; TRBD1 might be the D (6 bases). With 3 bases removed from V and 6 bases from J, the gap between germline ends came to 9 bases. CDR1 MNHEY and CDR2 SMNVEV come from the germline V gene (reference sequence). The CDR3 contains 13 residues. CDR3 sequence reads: CASSLGAPNEQFF. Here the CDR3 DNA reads TGTGCCAGCAGTTTGGGGGCCCCCAATGAGCAGTTCTTC.

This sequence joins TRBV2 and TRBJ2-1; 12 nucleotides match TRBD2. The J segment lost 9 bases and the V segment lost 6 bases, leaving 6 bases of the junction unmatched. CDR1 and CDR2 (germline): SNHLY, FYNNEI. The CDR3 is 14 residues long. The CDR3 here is CASSGLAGRGEQFF. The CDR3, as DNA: TGTGCCAGCAGCGGACTAGCGGGGAGAGGTGAGCAGTTCTTC.

Here the CDR3 DNA reads TGTGCCAGCAGTGACTCCACAGAACGAGAGACCCAGTACTTC. This codes for CASSDSTERETQYF. The chain combines TRBV6-4 with TRBJ2-5, with D hard to call. Trimming pared 0 bases from V and 4 bases from J, leaving 9 bases between. Germline CDR1 and CDR2: MRHNA and SNTAGT. This CDR3 contains 14 residues.

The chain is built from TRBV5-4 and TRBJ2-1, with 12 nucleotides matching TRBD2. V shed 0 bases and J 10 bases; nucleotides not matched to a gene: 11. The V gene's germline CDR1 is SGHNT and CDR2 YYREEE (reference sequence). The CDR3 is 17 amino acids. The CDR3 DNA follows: TGTGCCAGCAGCTTGGGCGGACTAGCGGGAAGGTTGGGGGAGCAGTTCTTC. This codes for CASSLGGLAGRLGEQFF.

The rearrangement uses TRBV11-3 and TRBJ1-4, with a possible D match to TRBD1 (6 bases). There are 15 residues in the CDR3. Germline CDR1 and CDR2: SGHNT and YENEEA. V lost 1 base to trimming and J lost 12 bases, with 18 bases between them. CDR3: CASSLGGSTGHQLFF. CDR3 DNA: TGTGCCAGCAGCTTAGGAGGGAGTACGGGACATCAACTGTTTTTT.

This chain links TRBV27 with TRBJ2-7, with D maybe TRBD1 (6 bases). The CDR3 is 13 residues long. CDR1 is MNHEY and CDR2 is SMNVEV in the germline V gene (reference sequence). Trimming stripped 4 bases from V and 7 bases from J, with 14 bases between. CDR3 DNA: TGTGCCAGCAGTTCCGGGACAACCCTGGAGCAGTACTTC. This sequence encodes CASSSGTTLEQYF.

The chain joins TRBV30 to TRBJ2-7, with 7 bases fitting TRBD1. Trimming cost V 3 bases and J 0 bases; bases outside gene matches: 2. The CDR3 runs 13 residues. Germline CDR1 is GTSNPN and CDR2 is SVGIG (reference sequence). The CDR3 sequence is CAWSRQGSYEQYF. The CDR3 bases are TGTGCCTGGAGCCGACAGGGCTCCTACGAGCAGTACTTC.

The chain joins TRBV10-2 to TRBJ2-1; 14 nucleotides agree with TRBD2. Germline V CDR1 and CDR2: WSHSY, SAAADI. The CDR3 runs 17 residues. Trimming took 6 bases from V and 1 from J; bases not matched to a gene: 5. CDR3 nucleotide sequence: TGCGCCAGCAGCCAGGGACTAGCGGGAGTTTCCTACAATGAGCAGTTCTTC. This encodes CASSQGLAGVSYNEQFF.

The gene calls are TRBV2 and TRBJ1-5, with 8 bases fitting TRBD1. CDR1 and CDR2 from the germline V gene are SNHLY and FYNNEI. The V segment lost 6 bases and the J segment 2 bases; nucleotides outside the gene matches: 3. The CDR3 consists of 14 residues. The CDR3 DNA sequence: TGTGCCAGCAGCTCGACAGGGGGCAATCAGCCCCAGCATTTT. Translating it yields CASSSTGGNQPQHF. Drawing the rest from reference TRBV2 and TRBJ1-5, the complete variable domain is EPEVTQTPSHQVTQMGQEVILRCVPISNHLYFYWYRQILGQKVEFLVSFYNNEISEKSEIFDDQFSVERPDGSNFTLKIRSTKLEDSAMYFCASSSTGGNQPQHFGDGTRLSIL.

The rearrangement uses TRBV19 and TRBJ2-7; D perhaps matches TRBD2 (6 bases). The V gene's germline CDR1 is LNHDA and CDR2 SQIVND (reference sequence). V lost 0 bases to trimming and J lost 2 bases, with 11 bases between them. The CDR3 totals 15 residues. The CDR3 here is CASSIDGGSTYEQYF. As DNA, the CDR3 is TGTGCCAGTAGTATAGATGGAGGGAGCACCTACGAGCAGTACTTC.

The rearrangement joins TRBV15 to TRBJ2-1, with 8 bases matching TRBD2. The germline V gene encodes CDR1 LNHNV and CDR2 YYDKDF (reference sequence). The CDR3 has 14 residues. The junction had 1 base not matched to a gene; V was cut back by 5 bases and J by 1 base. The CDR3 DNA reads TGTGCCACCAGCGCGGGAGGTTCCTACAATGAGCAGTTCTTC. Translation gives CATSAGGSYNEQFF.

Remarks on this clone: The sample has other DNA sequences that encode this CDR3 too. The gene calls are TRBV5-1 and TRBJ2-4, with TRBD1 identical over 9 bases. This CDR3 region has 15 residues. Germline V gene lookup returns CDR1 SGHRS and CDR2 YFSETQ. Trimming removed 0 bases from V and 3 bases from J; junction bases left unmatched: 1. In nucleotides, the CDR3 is TGCGCCAGCAGCTTGGGACAGGGGGACAAAAACATTCAGTACTTC. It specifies CASSLGQGDKNIQYF.

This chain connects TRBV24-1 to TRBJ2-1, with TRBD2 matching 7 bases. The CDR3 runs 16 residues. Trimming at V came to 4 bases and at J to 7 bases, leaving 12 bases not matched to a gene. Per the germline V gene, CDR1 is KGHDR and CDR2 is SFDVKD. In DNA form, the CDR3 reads TGTGCCACCAGTGACTCCACTAGCGCGAAGTGGAATGAGCAGTTCTTC. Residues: CATSDSTSAKWNEQFF.

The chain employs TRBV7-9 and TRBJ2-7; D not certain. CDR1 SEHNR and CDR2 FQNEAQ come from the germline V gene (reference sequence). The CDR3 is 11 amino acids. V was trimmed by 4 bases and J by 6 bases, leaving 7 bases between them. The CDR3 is CASSYAAEQYF. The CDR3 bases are TGTGCCAGCAGCTATGCGGCCGAGCAGTACTTC.

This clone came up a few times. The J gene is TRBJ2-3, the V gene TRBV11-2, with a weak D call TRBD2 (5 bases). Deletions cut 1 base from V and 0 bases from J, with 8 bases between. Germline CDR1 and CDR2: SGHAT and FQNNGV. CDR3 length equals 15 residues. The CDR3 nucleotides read TGTGCCAGCAGCTTAGCGGGATTTAGCACAGATACGCAGTATTTT. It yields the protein CASSLAGFSTDTQYF.

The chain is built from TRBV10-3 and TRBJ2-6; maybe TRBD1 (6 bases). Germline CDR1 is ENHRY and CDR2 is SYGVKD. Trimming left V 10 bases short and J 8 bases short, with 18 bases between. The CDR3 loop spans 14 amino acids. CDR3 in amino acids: CASGQIEESNVLTF. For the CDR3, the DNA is TGTGCCAGTGGACAGATAGAAGAATCCAACGTCCTGACTTTC.

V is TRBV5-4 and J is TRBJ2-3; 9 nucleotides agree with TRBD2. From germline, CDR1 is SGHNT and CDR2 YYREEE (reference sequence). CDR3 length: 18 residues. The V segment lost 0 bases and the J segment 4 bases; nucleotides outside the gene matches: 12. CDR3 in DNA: TGTGCCAGCAGCTTGGGGCCCGGGACTAGCAGTGTCGCAGATACGCAGTATTTT. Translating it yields CASSLGPGTSSVADTQYF.

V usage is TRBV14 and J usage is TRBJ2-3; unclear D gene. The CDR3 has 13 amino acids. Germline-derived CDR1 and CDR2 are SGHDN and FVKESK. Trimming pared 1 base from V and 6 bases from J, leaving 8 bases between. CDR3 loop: CASSQAVFDTQYF. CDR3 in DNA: TGTGCCAGCAGCCAAGCTGTGTTTGATACGCAGTATTTT.